These 3 T cell receptor beta chains originate from one sample sequenced in a study of cytomegalovirus exposure and HLA in healthy donors. A multiplex PCR was run with 60 Vbeta primers and 13 Jbeta primers. Repertoires were generated with immunoSEQ multiplex PCR, while TCRdb's copy carries only in-frame clones and drops some. The repertoire holds 100,000 or so clones, with around 15% as singletons. The sequenced sample was PBMCs. The origin of the receptors is a female donor in good health and CMV-seronegative.

V usage is TRBV18 and J usage is TRBJ2-5; TRBD1 aligns across 9 bases. The V gene end was trimmed by 4 bases and the J gene end by 5 bases; junction bases not matched to a gene: 5. This CDR3 has 14 amino acids. Germline CDR1 KGHSH, CDR2 LQKENI. CDR3 region: CASSRRDREETQYF. CDR3 sequence (DNA): TGTGCCAGCTCACGACGGGACAGGGAGGAGACCCAGTACTTC. Variable domain in full (rest from reference TRBV18 and TRBJ2-5): NAGVMQNPRHLVRRRGQEARLRCSPMKGHSHVYWYRQLPEEGLKFMVYLQKENIIDESGMPKERFSAEFPKEGPSILRIQQVVRGDSAAYFCASSRRDREETQYFGPGTRLLVL.

This clone turned up a few times. Other DNA sequences from this sample encode an identical CDR3 as well. The CDR3 DNA reads TGTGCCAGTCCACTAGCGGGGGGGAGGGCAGATACGCAGTATTTT. Protein product: CASPLAGGRADTQYF. V is TRBV9 and J is TRBJ2-3, with 13 bases matching TRBD2. Germline CDR1 SGDLS, CDR2 YYNGEE. Trimming cost V 8 bases and J 4 bases; bases outside gene matches: 7. This CDR3 comprises 15 residues.

V and J are TRBV19 and TRBJ1-5; possibly TRBD1 for D (6 bases). The CDR3 length is 18 residues. The germline gives CDR1 LNHDA, CDR2 SQIVND (reference sequence). V lost 5 bases to trimming and J lost 4 bases, with 24 bases between them. The CDR3 coding sequence is TGTGCCAGTAGTTCGCCTAGACAGGCTCAGTATCAGAATCAGCCCCAGCATTTT. Its translation: CASSSPRQAQYQNQPQHF.